This paragraph reports one TCR beta chain. Antigen unknown. This sample is drawn from a study of T cells expressing NK-cell markers. The overall study: From sorted CD3+CD56+NKG2C+, CD3+CD56+NKG2C- and CD3+CD56-NKG2C+ T cells came the TCR beta repertoires. Whole-study results and caveats: In several donors, these clonotypes also led the CD3+CD56-NKG2C+ fraction.

TCRdb re-called the 5' RACE reads; one entry per CDR3 protein, DNA not given. In all, the sample yields under 200,000 distinct CDR3 sequences. Per the germline V gene, CDR1 is SQVTM and CDR2 is ANQGSEA. The CDR3 is 18 amino acids. The sample taken for sequencing was blood T cells: a sorted CD56 or NKG2C T cell subset, CD4+ or CD8+ T cells, or bulk PBMC T cells (not recorded which). The chain has TRBV29-1 and TRBJ1-2; TCRdb's assignment of TRBD1 cannot be checked, as there is no DNA. The clonotype was recovered from a woman between 18 and 70 years old in good health. CDR3: CSVEGRYTSGQGKDGYTF. Full variable domain (missing parts from reference TRBV29-1 and TRBJ1-2): SAVISQKPSRDICQRGTSLTIQCQVDSQVTMMFWYRQQPGQSLTLIATANQGSEATYESGFVIDKFPISRPNLTFSTLTVSNMSPEDSSIYLCSVEGRYTSGQGKDGYTFGSGTRLTVV.